This T cell receptor beta chain was retrieved from a study of metastatic and nonmetastatic thyroid tumors. TCRdb re-processed the PCR reads through MiXCR. The sample includes around 40,000 clones, roughly 25% of them seen just once. Trimming took 2 bases from V and 3 from J; bases not matched to a gene: 4. CDR3 length: 14 residues. Per germline, CDR1 KGHSH and CDR2 LQKENI. This clone was seen repeatedly, ten times or more. Each patient went into thyroid surgery without having received any treatment. The genes are TRBV18 and TRBJ2-7, with TRBD1 matching over 7 bases. Specimen: blood. This clonotype was sampled from a female donor with papillary thyroid cancer or a benign thyroid nodule (not recorded which). Some clones in this sample may be carry-over from other donors' samples. The CDR3 region has the DNA TGTGCCAGCTCACCAGGGACAGCAATCTACGAGCAGTACTTC. It encodes CASSPGTAIYEQYF.